This T cell receptor beta chain was sequenced during a study of OX40 agonist ivuxolimab in advanced cancers. Study details: At 82.7% male, the cohort had a mean age of approximately 60 years, ranging from about 20 to 79. Treatment received earlier with anti-PD-1, anti-PD-L1 or anti-CTLA-4 agents was allowed, and roughly 40% had some.

Some clones are missing from TCRdb's copy, which holds only in-frame ones; the method was immunoSEQ multiplex PCR. The sample consists of about 76,000 clones, 85% of them appearing once. Notes on the study in general: Expanded clones were, on average, more numerous in CD8+ T cells than in CD4+.

V was shortened by 1 base and J by 12 bases, with 16 bases between the two germline ends. CDR1 SGHTS and CDR2 YDEGEE come from the germline V gene. The CDR3 has 14 amino acids. This clone was counted a single time. Its cognate antigen is unknown. The sequence was collected from an adult with an advanced solid tumor such as melanoma, head and neck, liver or kidney cancer. J is TRBJ1-4 and V is TRBV5-8, with D perhaps TRBD1 (6 bases). This material consisted of CD4+ or CD8+ T cells sorted from blood, taken in a trial of the OX40 agonist ivuxolimab. CDR3 DNA: TGTGCCAGCAGCTTGCAGGGGCGGAATAAGGAACTGTTTTTT. This gives the protein CASSLQGRNKELFF.